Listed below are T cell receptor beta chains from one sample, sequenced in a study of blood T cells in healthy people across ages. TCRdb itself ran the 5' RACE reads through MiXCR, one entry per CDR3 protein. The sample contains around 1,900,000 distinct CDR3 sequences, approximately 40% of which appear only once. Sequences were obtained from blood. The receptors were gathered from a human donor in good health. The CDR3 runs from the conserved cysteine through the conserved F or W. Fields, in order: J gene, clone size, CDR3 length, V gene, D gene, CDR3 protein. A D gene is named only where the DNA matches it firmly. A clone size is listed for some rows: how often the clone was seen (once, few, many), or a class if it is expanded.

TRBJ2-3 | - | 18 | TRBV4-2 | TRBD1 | CASSQEGNRGIGTDTQYF
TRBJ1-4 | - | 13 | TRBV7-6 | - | CASSLNGNEKLFF
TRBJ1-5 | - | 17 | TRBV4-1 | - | CASRPQIDSYSNQPQHF
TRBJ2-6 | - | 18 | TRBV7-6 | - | CASSLSTIREAGANVLTF
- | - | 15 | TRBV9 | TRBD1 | CASSVWDRSGETQYF
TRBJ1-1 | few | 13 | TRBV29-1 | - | CSVHPRRGSEAFF
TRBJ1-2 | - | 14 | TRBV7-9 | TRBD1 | CASSSGQGMEGYTF
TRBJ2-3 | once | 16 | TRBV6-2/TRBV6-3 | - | CASSYSNHGVTDTQYF
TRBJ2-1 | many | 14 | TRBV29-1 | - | CSVETIRVHNEQFF
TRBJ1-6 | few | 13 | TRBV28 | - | CASSFLRGSPLHF
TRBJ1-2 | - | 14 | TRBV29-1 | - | CSVERGGVWYGYTF
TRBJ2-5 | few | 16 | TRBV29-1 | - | CSVESRGEEGQETQYF
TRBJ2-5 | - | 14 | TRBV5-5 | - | CASSFAAGQETQYF
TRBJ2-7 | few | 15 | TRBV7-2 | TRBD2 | CASSIAPGLAYEQYF
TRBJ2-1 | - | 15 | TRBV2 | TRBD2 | CASRILAGSNNEQFF
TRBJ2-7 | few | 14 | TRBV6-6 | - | CASRSSDRLYEQYF
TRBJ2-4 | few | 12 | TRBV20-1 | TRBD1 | CSADRGDNIQYF
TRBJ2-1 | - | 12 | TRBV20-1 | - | CSARDSLDEQFF
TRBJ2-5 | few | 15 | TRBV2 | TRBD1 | CASSDRDRGGETQYF
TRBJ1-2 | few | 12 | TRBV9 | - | CAINRNYYGYTF
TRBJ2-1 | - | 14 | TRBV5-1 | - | CASSLARQRGEQFF
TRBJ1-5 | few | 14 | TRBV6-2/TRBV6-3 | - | CASSYLGTNQPQHF
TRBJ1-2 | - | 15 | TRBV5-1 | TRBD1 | CASSSALGGYYGYTF
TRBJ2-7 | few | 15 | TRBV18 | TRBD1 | CASSPSPDRDYEQYF
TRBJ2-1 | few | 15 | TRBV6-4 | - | CASSAGATLYNEQFF
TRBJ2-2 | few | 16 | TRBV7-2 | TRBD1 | CASSLARGLRTGELFF
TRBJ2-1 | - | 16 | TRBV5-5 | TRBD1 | CASSRQGTSSYNEQFF
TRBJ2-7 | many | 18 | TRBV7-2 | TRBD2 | CASSVKREVAGTGYEQYF
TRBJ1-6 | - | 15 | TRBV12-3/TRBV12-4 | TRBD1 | CASREGQFYNSPLHF
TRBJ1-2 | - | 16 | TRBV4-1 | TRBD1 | CASSLRDRGTSDGYTF
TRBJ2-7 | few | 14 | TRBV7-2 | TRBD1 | CASSLIGQDYEQYF
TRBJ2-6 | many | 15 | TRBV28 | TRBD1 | CASRATGDGANVLTF
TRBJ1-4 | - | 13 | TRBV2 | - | CVSSEARTGKLFF
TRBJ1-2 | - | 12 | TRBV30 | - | CAWSPANYGYTF
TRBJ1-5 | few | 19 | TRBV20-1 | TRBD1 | CSAGPQTGGWGYSNQPQHF
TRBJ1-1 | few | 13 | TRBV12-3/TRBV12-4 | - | CASSPFSNTEAFF
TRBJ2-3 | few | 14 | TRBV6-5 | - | CASRRAVLSDTQYF
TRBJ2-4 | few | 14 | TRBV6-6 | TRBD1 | CASSSWDRINIQYF
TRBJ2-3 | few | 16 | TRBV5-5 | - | CASSLDLGGLADTQYF
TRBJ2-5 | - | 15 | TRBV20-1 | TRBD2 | CSASGRETLQETQYF
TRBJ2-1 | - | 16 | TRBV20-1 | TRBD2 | CSARGNSGGAYNEQFF
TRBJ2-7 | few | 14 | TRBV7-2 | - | CASSFGGAINEQYF
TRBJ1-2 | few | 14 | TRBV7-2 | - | CASSLEVTNYGYTF
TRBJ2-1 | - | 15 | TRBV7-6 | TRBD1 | CASSIGQGPYNEQFF
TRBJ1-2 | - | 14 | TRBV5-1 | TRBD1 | CASTTGTVNYGYTF